The 22 T cell receptor beta chains below come from one sample, sequenced in a study of cytomegalovirus exposure and HLA in healthy donors. It was with 60 Vbeta and 13 Jbeta primers that the PCR ran. Sequencing was performed with immunoSEQ multiplex PCR; in TCRdb, only in-frame clones are kept and a portion is missing. In the table there are roughly 130,000 clones, 84% of which are singletons. The specimen was PBMCs. The receptors here all came from a man between 50 and 59 years old in good health and CMV-seronegative.

V usage is TRBV7-2 and J usage is TRBJ2-7; D is possibly TRBD2 (7 bases). Germline assignment: CDR1 SGHTA and CDR2 FQGNSA. The CDR3 has 16 residues. Trimming shortened V by 5 bases and J by 5 bases, and 22 bases separated the two germline ends. The CDR3 here is CASSPGLRGGGHEQYF. DNA of the CDR3: TGTGCCAGCAGCCCCGGGTTGCGGGGAGGGGGGCACGAGCAGTACTTC.

This clone was observed a handful of times. The chain couples TRBV7-9 to TRBJ2-3; unclear D gene. Between the trimmed V and J ends, which lost 6 bases and 6 bases, there was a span of 13 bases. The CDR3 extends over 13 amino acids. The germline CDR1 and CDR2 sequences are SEHNR and FQNEAQ (reference sequence). In DNA, the CDR3 is TGTGCCAGCAGAACTTTCGAGGAGGATACGCAGTATTTT. It encodes CASRTFEEDTQYF.

The J gene is TRBJ2-1, the V gene TRBV18, with TRBD1 matching over 7 bases. The CDR3 has 13 amino acids. V gave up 5 bases and J gave up 4 bases; unmatched junction bases: 2. Germline lookup yields CDR1 KGHSH and CDR2 LQKENI. CDR3 DNA sequence: TGTGCCAGCTCAAAGACAGGGTACAATGAGCAGTTCTTC. Amino acids: CASSKTGYNEQFF.

This clone was observed a handful of times. This CDR3 is CASSEPGTGLIYGYTF. As DNA, the CDR3 is TGTGCCAGCAGCGAACCAGGGACAGGCCTTATCTATGGCTACACCTTC. The chain uses TRBV25-1 and TRBJ1-2, with 8 positions matching TRBD1. Per the germline V gene, CDR1 is MGHDK and CDR2 is SYGVNS. V shed 6 bases, J shed 4 bases, and the junction held 13 bases outside the gene matches. CDR3 length: 16 residues.

This chain links TRBV5-1 with TRBJ2-7, with 8 positions matching TRBD1. Looked up from germline, CDR1 is SGHRS and CDR2 is YFSETQ. The CDR3 is made up of 15 amino acids. Germline trimming cut 4 bases from V and 1 base from J; bases unmatched to any gene: 7. This CDR3 reads CASSTGQGRSYEQYF. The DNA for the CDR3 is TGCGCCAGCAGCACAGGACAGGGAAGGTCCTACGAGCAGTACTTC.

This clone was seen a single time. The gene calls are TRBV5-4 and TRBJ2-7, with no clear D. Germline V gene sequence: CDR1 SGHNT, CDR2 YYREEE (reference sequence). V was trimmed by 4 bases and J by 7 bases, leaving 15 bases between them. This CDR3 has 13 amino acids. This CDR3 reads CASSLLRTAEQYF. The CDR3 coding sequence is TGTGCCAGCAGCCTCTTGAGAACAGCAGAGCAGTACTTC.

The CDR3 is CASSDRVYYEQYF. The DNA of the CDR3 is TGTGCCAGCAGTGACAGGGTCTACTACGAGCAGTACTTC. The chain combines TRBV2 with TRBJ2-5, with D perhaps TRBD1 (5 bases). The DNA matches TRBJ2-7 better at its end, which makes the J call doubtful. The CDR3 runs to 13 residues. Germline assignment: CDR1 SNHLY and CDR2 FYNNEI.

The CDR3 here is CASSFTGGFVTGELFF. The CDR3 nucleotides are TGTGCCAGCAGCTTCACAGGGGGCTTTGTTACCGGGGAGCTGTTTTTT. The chain uses TRBV7-2 and TRBJ2-2; 9 bases agree with TRBD1. CDR3 length: 16 residues. The V and J ends lost 3 bases and 5 bases, in that order; junction bases with no gene match: 7. Germline values: CDR1 SGHTA, CDR2 FQGNSA. Together with reference TRBV7-2 and TRBJ2-2, the CDR3 gives the full variable domain: GAGVSQSPSNKVTEKGKDVELRCDPISGHTALYWYRQSLGQGLEFLIYFQGNSAPDKSGLPSDRFSAERTGGSVSTLTIQRTQQEDSAVYLCASSFTGGFVTGELFFGEGSRLTVL.

The chain has TRBV20-1 and TRBJ1-2; no firm D call. Looked up from germline, CDR1 is DFQATT and CDR2 is SNEGSKA (reference sequence). Trimming removed 6 bases at V and 4 bases at J, with 9 bases between. The CDR3 has 11 amino acids. CDR3 in amino acids: CSAQQIYGYTF. The CDR3 DNA follows: TGCAGTGCGCAACAGATCTATGGCTACACCTTC.

CDR3: CASSRGIANTEAFF. In nucleotides, the CDR3 is TGTGCCAGCAGCCGAGGGATTGCGAACACTGAAGCTTTCTTT. This chain connects TRBV6-5 to TRBJ1-1; D gene unclear. Per germline, CDR1 MNHEY and CDR2 SVGAGI. The CDR3 length is 14 residues. V was clipped by 6 bases and J by 1 base, with 12 bases between them.

V gene TRBV10-3 combines with J gene TRBJ1-1; 7 bases match TRBD1. This CDR3 has 17 amino acids. The V gene's germline CDR1 is ENHRY and CDR2 SYGVKD. The V and J ends lost 2 bases and 0 bases, in that order; junction bases with no gene match: 9. The CDR3 nucleotides read TGTGCCATCAGTGAGAGCCGACAGGGCTTGATGAACACTGAAGCTTTCTTT. This sequence encodes CAISESRQGLMNTEAFF.

This sequence joins TRBV5-5 and TRBJ1-5; 10 bases fit TRBD1. The CDR3 consists of 16 residues. The junction had 5 bases not matched to a gene; V was cut back by 0 bases and J by 5 bases. Germline lookup yields CDR1 SGHKS and CDR2 YYEKEE (reference sequence). CDR3 residues: CASSLDPGTGDQPQHF. CDR3 nucleotides: TGTGCCAGCAGCTTGGACCCCGGGACAGGGGATCAGCCCCAGCATTTT. Supplemented by reference TRBV5-5 and TRBJ1-5, the full variable domain reads DAGVTQSPTHLIKTRGQQVTLRCSPISGHKSVSWYQQVLGQGPQFIFQYYEKEERGRGNFPDRFSARQFPNYSSELNVNALLLGDSALYLCASSLDPGTGDQPQHFGDGTRLSIL.

The gene calls are TRBV18 and TRBJ2-6, with D maybe TRBD1 (5 bases). The CDR3 sequence is 16 residues long. V lost 4 bases to trimming and J lost 0 bases, with 10 bases between them. The germline gives CDR1 KGHSH, CDR2 LQKENI. CDR3 residues: CASSLGRNSGANVLTF. CDR3 nucleotide sequence: TGTGCCAGCTCACTGGGGCGTAACTCTGGGGCCAACGTCCTGACTTTC.

The J gene is TRBJ2-6, the V gene TRBV4-1; D perhaps matches TRBD2 (7 bases). This CDR3 contains 19 residues. Germline V CDR1 and CDR2: MGHRA, YSYEKL. V gave up 2 bases and J gave up 3 bases, with 20 bases separating them. In DNA form, the CDR3 reads TGCGCCAGCAGCCAACTCCCAGGGCGGGGGCTTGGTGGGGCCAACGTCCTGACTTTC. Residues: CASSQLPGRGLGGANVLTF.

The chain combines TRBV2 with TRBJ2-2; tentatively, D is TRBD1 (6 bases). The CDR3 is 16 residues long. V lost 4 bases and J 0 bases, leaving 12 bases between the germline ends. Germline CDR1 reads SNHLY; CDR2 reads FYNNEI. DNA of the CDR3: TGTGCCAGCAGTGGGTTGGGGGCGTCGAACACCGGGGAGCTGTTTTTT. This sequence encodes CASSGLGASNTGELFF.

The CDR3 reads CASGQLEAFF. The CDR3 DNA is TGTGCCAGCGGACAGTTGGAGGCTTTCTTT. The V and J genes are TRBV2 and TRBJ1-1, with a possible D match to TRBD1 (6 bases). The CDR3 runs 10 residues. The germline V gene has CDR1 SNHLY and CDR2 FYNNEI. Trimming took off 8 bases at V and 11 bases at J, with 12 bases between the two ends.

The sample holds one count of this clone. The chain couples TRBV7-8 to TRBJ1-2; D unclear. Germline CDR1 and CDR2: SGHVS and FQNEAQ. V was shortened by 4 bases and J by 4 bases, with 22 bases between the two germline ends. The CDR3 contains 17 residues. CDR3 region: CASSSEGGSFGLYGYTF. CDR3 coding DNA: TGTGCCAGCAGCTCAGAAGGAGGATCATTTGGGCTCTATGGCTACACCTTC. The full variable domain, with the rest looked up from reference TRBV7-8 and TRBJ1-2, is GAGVSQSPRYKVAKRGQDVALRCDPISGHVSLFWYQQALGQGPEFLTYFQNEAQLDKSGLPSDRFFAERPEGSVSTLKIQRTQQEDSAVYLCASSSEGGSFGLYGYTFGSGTRLTVV.

This rearrangement joins TRBV6-6 to TRBJ2-5; D is possibly TRBD1 (5 bases). The tail of the sequence fits TRBJ2-7 better, so the J call may be wrong. The CDR3 covers 16 residues. Germline lookup yields CDR1 MNHNY and CDR2 SVGAGI (reference sequence). CDR3: CASSYPAGAGLYEQYF. The CDR3 bases are TGTGCCAGCAGTTACCCCGCTGGGGCTGGGCTATACGAGCAGTACTTC.

The V and J genes are TRBV5-8 and TRBJ2-1; 7 bases align to TRBD2. Germline V gene sequence: CDR1 SGHTS, CDR2 YDEGEE. The CDR3 is made up of 15 amino acids. After removal of 5 bases from V and 0 bases from J, the junction contained 5 bases not matched to a gene. CDR3 nucleotide sequence: TGTGCCAGCAGGTGGCGCGGGAGCTCCTACAATGAGCAGTTCTTC. This translates into CASRWRGSSYNEQFF.

The chain couples TRBV7-2 to TRBJ1-5, with D possibly being TRBD1 (6 bases). The ends were cut back, 1 base at V and 0 bases at J, with 13 bases in the middle. The CDR3 runs 17 residues. Germline assignment: CDR1 SGHTA and CDR2 FQGNSA. The CDR3 reads CASSLVWWGHSNQPQHF. CDR3 DNA: TGTGCCAGCAGCTTAGTTTGGTGGGGACATAGCAATCAGCCCCAGCATTTT.

The chain joins TRBV30 to TRBJ1-1; D possibly corresponds to TRBD1 (5 bases). Germline assignment: CDR1 GTSNPN and CDR2 SVGIG (reference sequence). This CDR3 has 13 residues. The ends were cut back, 0 bases at V and 3 bases at J, with 8 bases in the middle. In DNA, the CDR3 is TGTGCCTGGAGTGTAGCCAGGGACACTGAAGCTTTCTTT. Residues: CAWSVARDTEAFF.

This chain uses TRBV4-3 with TRBJ2-7; TRBD1 aligns across 9 bases. From germline, CDR1 is LGHNA and CDR2 YSLEER. The CDR3 covers 16 residues. V dropped 4 bases and J dropped 4; count of bases not matched to a gene: 11. In DNA form, the CDR3 reads TGCGCCAGCAGCCCGGGGCGAGGGACAGGGTTTTACGAGCAGTACTTC. This sequence encodes CASSPGRGTGFYEQYF.